This T cell receptor (beta chain) comes out of a study of T cells in Graves' hyperthyroidism and ophthalmopathy. Whole-study context: Peripheral blood samples were taken at initial diagnosis, prior to any treatment. Study results and limitations: Within blood appeared most thyroid clonotypes that had expanded above 0.001. Ophthalmopathy was identified by the model a median about seven months ahead of onset.

In its sample, this clonotype was seen a few times. Its antigen is unidentified. In germline, CDR1 is MNHNS, CDR2 SASEGT. J was trimmed by 3 bases and V by 7 bases; bases with no gene match: 10. There are 16 residues in the CDR3. TCR beta CDR3 sequences were amplified from RNA transcripts. The HTBI primer set drove a first-round RT-PCR of the TCR CDR3. TCRdb redid the calling of the multiplex PCR reads with MiXCR, one entry per CDR3 protein. The repertoire holds about 560,000 distinct CDR3 sequences, with around 13% as singletons. The hyperthyroidism was newly diagnosed and had lasted under 2 months; the patients were aged 18 to 65.

The sequence derives from a woman between 35 and 50 years old with Graves' hyperthyroidism. This rearrangement joins TRBV6-1 to TRBJ2-1; TRBD2 matches 9 bases. Sequencing was performed on blood. As DNA, the CDR3 is TGTGCCAGCAAGGAAGTAGCGGGAGATGGCTACAATGAGCAGTTCTTC. Its translation: CASKEVAGDGYNEQFF.